Presented here are 6 T cell receptor beta chains from one specimen sequenced in a study of type 1 regulatory T cells. No antigen has been identified for these receptors. Each CDR3 protein is one row after TCRdb ran MiXCR on the reads. The table includes approximately 42,000 distinct CDR3 sequences, over 9% detected once. The material sequenced was cultured non-Tr1 T cells, either the whole culture or a sorted T cell fraction (not recorded which). All receptors derive from a human donor in good health.

The genes are TRBV5-1 and TRBJ1-1, with D hard to call. Trimming left V 0 bases short and J 1 base short, with 10 bases between. The CDR3 is 15 amino acids. Germline CDR1 and CDR2: SGHRS and YFSETQ. The CDR3 protein is CASSLGAGPNTEAFF. The CDR3 coding sequence is TGCGCCAGCAGCTTGGGGGCAGGACCGAACACTGAAGCTTTCTTT.

V gene TRBV5-5 combines with J gene TRBJ2-1, with D possibly TRBD2 on 7 matching bases. Germline V lookup: CDR1 SGHKS, CDR2 YYEKEE (reference sequence). The CDR3 consists of 17 residues. Between the trimmed V and J ends, which lost 4 bases and 4 bases, there was a span of 21 bases. CDR3 in amino acids: CASSGRGADPFYNEQFF. CDR3 nucleotide sequence: TGTGCCAGCAGCGGCCGGGGGGCTGACCCCTTTTACAATGAGCAGTTCTTC.

The chain joins TRBV20-1 to TRBJ2-7, with unresolved D. Germline assignment: CDR1 DFQATT and CDR2 SNEGSKA (reference sequence). The CDR3 is 14 residues long. V was shortened by 0 bases and J by 4 bases, with 13 bases between the two germline ends. The CDR3 is CSARDENRWYEQYF. CDR3 nucleotides: TGCAGTGCTAGAGATGAGAATAGGTGGTACGAGCAGTACTTC.

This clonotype was picked up many times. V gene TRBV5-1 combines with J gene TRBJ2-1, with D perhaps matching TRBD2 (5 bases). The CDR3 length is 14 residues. Trimming removed 2 bases from V and 9 bases from J, with 15 bases in between. CDR1 SGHRS and CDR2 YFSETQ come from the germline V gene. CDR3 in DNA: TGCGCCAGCAGCTTAGCGGTCCTTCAGGTTGAGCAGTTCTTC. This sequence encodes CASSLAVLQVEQFF. Full variable domain (outside the CDR3, taken from reference TRBV5-1 and TRBJ2-1): KAGVTQTPRYLIKTRGQQVTLSCSPISGHRSVSWYQQTPGQGLQFLFEYFSETQRNKGNFPGRFSGRQFSNSRSEMNVSTLELGDSALYLCASSLAVLQVEQFFGPGTRLTVL.

The CDR3 DNA reads as TGTGCCTGGACAAGCGGGAAGGGTAGCGGGGAGCTGTTTTTT. It specifies CAWTSGKGSGELFF. V gene TRBV30 combines with J gene TRBJ2-2, with 7 positions matching TRBD2. Germline V gives CDR1 GTSNPN, CDR2 SVGIG (reference sequence). V was pared by 4 bases and J by 7 bases, with 9 bases of the junction left unmatched. This CDR3 has 14 amino acids.

Concerning this clonotype itself: The junction shows a germline mismatch at one end, possibly a read error. This chain joins TRBV20-1 and TRBJ2-5; possible D gene TRBD2, 6 bases. Germline CDR1 is DFQATT and CDR2 is SNEGSKA (reference sequence). The CDR3 has 14 residues. The CDR3 is CSAREGLTQETQYF. The CDR3 bases are TGCAGTGCCAGAGAGGGACTCACCCAAGAGACCCAGTACTTC.